The source of this T cell receptor beta chain is a study of identical twins. In germline, CDR1 is MDHEN, CDR2 SYDVKM. The V segment lost 4 bases and the J segment 6 bases; nucleotides outside the gene matches: 4. The CDR3 extends over 14 amino acids. TCRdb independently ran MiXCR on the 5' RACE reads; one entry per CDR3 protein. Of about 530,000 distinct CDR3 sequences listed, more than 20% are singletons. The same specimen was also included in a second study, on yellow fever vaccine responses in identical twins.

The source of this sequence is a young woman in good health. The specimen sequenced was CD4+ T cells sorted from blood. The V and J genes are TRBV28 and TRBJ2-7; 12 bases are shared with TRBD2. CDR3 nucleotides: TGTGCCAGCAGTTCCACTAGCGGGAGGCCCGAGCAGTACTTC. It yields the protein CASSSTSGRPEQYF. Full variable domain (missing parts from reference TRBV28 and TRBJ2-7): DVKVTQSSRYLVKRTGEKVFLECVQDMDHENMFWYRQDPGLGLRLIYFSYDVKMKEKGDIPEGYSVSREKKERFSLILESASTNQTSMYLCASSSTSGRPEQYFGPGTRLTVT.